This is a list of T cell receptor beta chains from one sample in a study of blood T cell repertoires in COVID-19. Profiled with immunoSEQ multiplex PCR; TCRdb holds only in-frame clones, not every one. The sample carries 300,000 to 400,000 clones, 86% recorded once. The sample taken for sequencing was PBMCs or T cells enriched from blood (not recorded which). The origin of the receptors is a woman aged 40 to 55 with acute COVID-19. Both conserved end residues are part of each CDR3. The D gene is left open where the match is weak. Size values are once, few and many counts, or a class for expanded clones, and some rows have none.

len,abundance,v_gene,d_gene,j_gene,CDR3aa,CDR3nt
15,-,TRBV19,-,TRBJ1-2,CASSQGGEGNYGYTF,TGTGCCAGTAGCCAAGGGGGAGAGGGCAACTATGGCTACACCTTC
13,-,TRBV7-2,-,TRBJ1-1,CASSILQGTEAFF,TGTGCCAGCAGCATCCTACAGGGCACTGAAGCTTTCTTT
15,few,TRBV3-1/TRBV3-2,-,TRBJ1-3,CASSQEGGSGNTIYF,TGTGCCAGCAGCCAAGAGGGGGGCTCTGGAAACACCATATATTTT
14,-,TRBV29-1,TRBD1,TRBJ1-3,CSVWTGHSGNTIYF,TGCAGCGTCTGGACAGGGCACTCTGGAAACACCATATATTTT
14,-,TRBV5-1,-,TRBJ2-1,CASSLGTHDNEQFF,TGCGCCAGCAGCCTTGGGACTCATGACAATGAGCAGTTCTTC
15,-,TRBV15,TRBD1,TRBJ1-5,CATSRTGGQGQPQHF,TGTGCCACCAGCAGGACAGGGGGCCAGGGGCAGCCCCAGCATTTT
18,-,TRBV27,TRBD1,TRBJ2-2,CASSFRWAGGGYTGELFF,TGTGCCAGCAGTTTTAGGTGGGCAGGGGGCGGTTACACCGGGGAGCTGTTTTTT
11,-,TRBV25-1,-,TRBJ1-1,CASSERAEAFF,TGTGCCAGCAGTGAACGCGCTGAAGCTTTCTTT
14,few,TRBV7-9,TRBD2,TRBJ2-1,CASSWGLAGNEQFF,TGTGCCAGCAGTTGGGGACTAGCGGGAAATGAGCAGTTCTTC
15,-,TRBV11-3,TRBD1,TRBJ2-1,CASSLRQGPYNEQFF,TGTGCCAGCAGCCTTAGACAGGGCCCCTACAATGAGCAGTTCTTC
16,-,TRBV2,-,TRBJ2-3,CASSGGLVLYTDTQYF,TGTGCCAGCAGCGGAGGACTGGTGTTATACACAGATACGCAGTATTTT
15,-,TRBV3-1/TRBV3-2,TRBD2,TRBJ2-3,CASLDVAGGPDTQYF,TGTGCCAGCCTCGATGTGGCGGGGGGCCCAGATACGCAGTATTTT
14,-,TRBV5-1,-,TRBJ2-5,CASSPADTQETQYF,TGCGCCAGCAGCCCAGCCGACACCCAAGAGACCCAGTACTTC
14,-,TRBV19,TRBD1,TRBJ2-5,CASRLQGGQETQYF,TGTGCCAGTAGGCTACAGGGGGGCCAAGAGACCCAGTACTTC
14,-,TRBV9,TRBD2,TRBJ2-1,CASSVGGSYNEQFF,TGTGCCAGCAGCGTGGGCGGGAGCTACAATGAGCAGTTCTTC
16,-,TRBV19,-,TRBJ1-3,CASSIHHILKQNTIYF,TGTGCCAGTAGTATTCATCATATCCTCAAACAAAACACCATATATTTT
14,-,TRBV10-1,TRBD1,TRBJ1-5,CASGPGQVAQPQHF,TGCGCCAGCGGCCCAGGACAGGTCGCTCAGCCCCAGCATTTT
17,once,TRBV7-7,TRBD1,TRBJ2-1,CASSPRTGGSSYNEQFF,TGTGCCAGCAGTCCAAGAACAGGGGGCAGCTCCTACAATGAGCAGTTCTTC
15,few,TRBV7-9,TRBD1,TRBJ1-1,CASSQTQGGNTEAFF,TGTGCCAGCAGCCAAACGCAGGGGGGGAACACTGAAGCTTTCTTT
14,-,TRBV5-1,-,TRBJ1-2,CASSSGSLGLGYTF,TGCGCCAGCAGCTCGGGGTCCCTCGGGCTCGGCTACACCTTC
12,-,TRBV12-3/TRBV12-4,-,TRBJ2-7,CASSPDSYEQYF,TGTGCCAGCAGCCCGGACAGCTACGAGCAGTACTTC
13,once,TRBV12-3/TRBV12-4,TRBD1,TRBJ1-2,CASSPQGTYGYTF,TGTGCCAGCAGCCCACAGGGGACCTATGGCTACACCTTC
13,-,TRBV5-1,TRBD1,TRBJ2-7,CASRGQGAYEQYF,TGCGCCAGCAGAGGACAGGGGGCGTACGAGCAGTACTTC
16,-,TRBV21-1,-,TRBJ2-5,CASSFPGLRRSETQYF,TGTGCCAGCAGCTTTCCCGGCCTAAGGAGATCAGAGACCCAGTACTTC
13,-,TRBV2,TRBD1,TRBJ1-2,CASRQGVNYGYTF,TGTGCCAGCCGACAGGGAGTTAACTATGGCTACACCTTC
12,-,TRBV24-1,-,TRBJ1-2,CATSDSPQGYTF,TGTGCCACCAGTGATTCCCCCCAGGGCTACACCTTC
15,-,TRBV7-8,-,TRBJ1-5,CASSQDRSGGQPQHF,TGTGCCAGCAGCCAAGACAGGTCGGGCGGTCAGCCCCAGCATTTT
18,-,TRBV11-2,TRBD2,TRBJ2-5,CASSLDKRPSGSQETQYF,TGTGCCAGCAGCTTAGATAAAAGGCCTAGCGGGAGCCAAGAGACCCAGTACTTC
13,few,TRBV9,-,TRBJ1-3,CASSVGPNYTLYF,TGTGCCAGCAGCGTAGGCCCAAACTACACCTTATATTTT
13,-,TRBV11-1,-,TRBJ1-5,CASSLGYNQPQHF,TGTGCCAGCAGCTTAGGTTACAATCAGCCCCAGCATTTT
13,-,TRBV7-2,-,TRBJ2-7,CASRQGLDYEQYF,TGTGCCAGCAGGCAGGGACTGGACTACGAGCAGTACTTC
15,few,TRBV7-6,-,TRBJ1-2,CASSLTAGAGKGYTF,TGTGCCAGCAGCTTAACGGCGGGGGCGGGAAAAGGCTACACCTTC
13,-,TRBV29-1,-,TRBJ1-1,CSVDRLMESEAFF,TGCAGCGTTGATCGCCTGATGGAGAGTGAAGCTTTCTTT
13,-,TRBV7-3,TRBD1,TRBJ1-1,CASSSTGGGEAFF,TGTGCCAGCAGCTCGACAGGGGGCGGGGAAGCTTTCTTT
15,-,TRBV5-1,-,TRBJ1-1,CASSWTTGTNTEAFF,TGCGCCAGCAGCTGGACTACAGGAACCAACACTGAAGCTTTCTTT
15,-,TRBV19,-,TRBJ2-1,CASRPDRTSNNEQFF,TGTGCCAGTAGGCCCGACAGGACCTCTAACAATGAGCAGTTCTTC
13,-,TRBV7-3,-,TRBJ1-1,CASSYHRDTEAFF,TGTGCCAGCAGCTACCACAGGGACACTGAAGCTTTCTTT
15,-,TRBV13,-,TRBJ1-1,CASSLSDRRHTEAFF,TGTGCCAGCAGCTTAAGCGACCGGAGGCACACTGAAGCTTTCTTT
16,-,TRBV7-9,-,TRBJ1-1,CASSPRFVQGASEAFF,TGTGCCAGCAGCCCCCGATTTGTACAGGGAGCGTCTGAAGCTTTCTTT
20,-,TRBV28,TRBD1,TRBJ1-1,CASRRQPKETGGGWNTEAFF,TGTGCCAGCAGACGCCAACCGAAAGAGACAGGGGGCGGGTGGAACACTGAAGCTTTCTTT
16,once,TRBV7-9,TRBD1,TRBJ1-2,CASRGGQGLFNYGYTF,TGTGCCAGCAGGGGGGGACAGGGCCTCTTTAACTATGGCTACACCTTC
15,-,TRBV7-2,-,TRBJ2-7,CASSRGGAESYEQYF,TGTGCCAGCAGCCGGGGAGGAGCGGAATCCTACGAGCAGTACTTC
15,-,TRBV4-3,-,TRBJ1-1,CASSQDVERNTEAFF,TGCGCCAGCAGCCAAGATGTGGAGAGGAACACTGAAGCTTTCTTT
15,-,TRBV5-1,TRBD1,TRBJ1-1,CASSLSGGTNTEAFF,TGCGCCAGCAGCTTATCAGGGGGCACAAACACTGAAGCTTTCTTT
13,-,TRBV5-1,-,TRBJ1-1,CASSREGQGHAFF,TGCGCCAGCAGCCGAGAGGGGCAGGGACATGCTTTCTTT
14,-,TRBV19,-,TRBJ1-2,CASSPGSAPYGYTF,TGTGCCAGTAGCCCGGGAAGCGCGCCCTATGGCTACACCTTC
13,-,TRBV18,-,TRBJ1-2,CASSPDRGDGYTF,TGTGCCAGCTCACCAGATCGAGGTGACGGCTACACCTTC
14,-,TRBV5-5,TRBD1,TRBJ1-5,CASSGTGAGGPQHF,TGTGCCAGCAGTGGGACAGGGGCTGGTGGGCCCCAGCATTTT
15,-,TRBV10-3,TRBD1,TRBJ1-2,CAIRGTGQERDGYTF,TGTGCCATCAGGGGGACCGGACAGGAAAGAGATGGCTACACCTTC
16,-,TRBV24-1,TRBD1,TRBJ2-7,CATSDATGTAIYEQYF,TGTGCCACCAGTGATGCGACCGGGACAGCGATCTACGAGCAGTACTTC
17,-,TRBV5-8,-,TRBJ2-5,CASSFYAGQKFQETQYF,TGTGCCAGCAGCTTTTATGCGGGACAGAAATTCCAAGAGACCCAGTACTTC
15,many,TRBV19,-,TRBJ2-6,CASTAGYSGANVLTF,TGTGCCAGTACCGCAGGATACTCTGGGGCCAACGTCCTGACTTTC
15,-,TRBV7-9,-,TRBJ2-2,CASSFDQGFTGELFF,TGTGCCAGCAGCTTTGATCAGGGTTTTACCGGGGAGCTGTTTTTT
15,-,TRBV7-6,-,TRBJ2-2,CASSLFGAETGELFF,TGTGCCAGCAGCTTATTTGGGGCTGAGACCGGGGAGCTGTTTTTT
12,-,TRBV18,-,TRBJ2-7,CASSRKSGEQYF,TGTGCCAGCTCTCGTAAATCGGGCGAGCAGTACTTC